The 12 T cell receptor beta chains reported below all come from one sample, sequenced in a study of cytomegalovirus exposure and HLA in healthy donors. The PCR ran on 60 Vbeta and 13 Jbeta primers. Method: immunoSEQ multiplex PCR; TCRdb's copy keeps in-frame clones and lacks some. Of roughly 190,000 clones listed, 70% to 80% are singletons. Sequenced: PBMCs. The receptors were gathered from a woman younger than 45 in good health and CMV-seropositive.

The gene calls are TRBV27 and TRBJ1-4; D is uncertain. This CDR3 comprises 15 residues. From germline, CDR1 is MNHEY and CDR2 SMNVEV (reference sequence). Trimming took 5 bases from V and 2 from J, leaving 12 bases between them. In DNA, the CDR3 is TGTGCCAGCAGTGGAATCGGACTGACTAATGAAAAACTGTTTTTT. Amino acids: CASSGIGLTNEKLFF.

The chain combines TRBV6-5 with TRBJ2-5; the D gene is possibly TRBD2 (5 bases). The J call is uncertain, as TRBJ2-7 better fits the DNA end. The germline CDR1 and CDR2 sequences are MNHEY and SVGAGI. The CDR3 has 13 amino acids. The CDR3 loop is CASSRTHRHEQYF. CDR3 in DNA: TGTGCCAGCAGTAGGACTCACCGCCACGAGCAGTACTTC.

The sample holds one count of this clone. The chain couples TRBV28 to TRBJ1-5; maybe TRBD1 (5 bases). From germline, CDR1 is MDHEN and CDR2 SYDVKM. The ends were cut back, 4 bases at V and 3 bases at J, with 13 bases in the middle. This CDR3 has 15 residues. CDR3 residues: CASSSRRESNQPQHF. CDR3 in DNA: TGTGCCAGCAGTTCCCGCAGGGAATCCAATCAGCCCCAGCATTTT.

The chain is built from TRBV9 and TRBJ1-2; 7 nucleotides align to TRBD1. Germline CDR1 SGDLS, CDR2 YYNGEE. Germline trimming cut 3 bases from V and 4 bases from J; bases unmatched to any gene: 3. This CDR3 region has 13 residues. The DNA of the CDR3 is TGTGCCAGCAGCGCCGGACAGGTCTATGGCTACACCTTC. Protein sequence: CASSAGQVYGYTF.

This clone was detected a few times. This chain connects TRBV9 to TRBJ2-2; 12 bases are a match to TRBD2. Germline V gene sequence: CDR1 SGDLS, CDR2 YYNGEE. The CDR3 is 20 amino acids. The V segment lost 1 base and the J segment 0 bases; nucleotides outside the gene matches: 10. The CDR3 DNA reads TGTGCCAGCAGCGTATCAATTGGGGCTAGCGGGGGGGCGAACACCGGGGAGCTGTTTTTT. Translated, it gives CASSVSIGASGGANTGELFF.

This clone appeared a single time. V usage is TRBV28 and J usage is TRBJ1-4; no definite D call. V was clipped by 4 bases and J by 8 bases, with 17 bases between them. The CDR3 sequence is 15 residues long. In germline, CDR1 is MDHEN, CDR2 SYDVKM. The CDR3 region is CASSSEGGWSEKLFF. The CDR3 DNA reads TGTGCCAGCAGTTCAGAGGGAGGATGGTCGGAAAAACTGTTTTTT.

The J gene is TRBJ1-1, the V gene TRBV4-1; 8 nucleotides agree with TRBD1. Germline V gene sequence: CDR1 MGHRA, CDR2 YSYEKL. The J segment lost 3 bases and the V segment lost 0 bases, leaving 6 bases of the junction unmatched. The CDR3 extends over 16 amino acids. The CDR3 DNA reads TGCGCCAGCAGCCAAGATCCCCGGGACAGGCACACTGAAGCTTTCTTT. Its translation: CASSQDPRDRHTEAFF.

V is TRBV19 and J is TRBJ1-5; D perhaps matches TRBD1 (6 bases). Trimming took off 3 bases at V and 7 bases at J, with 10 bases between the two ends. The CDR3 is 13 amino acids. Germline V gene lookup returns CDR1 LNHDA and CDR2 SQIVND (reference sequence). CDR3 region: CASSMGARQPQHF. CDR3 in DNA: TGTGCCAGTAGTATGGGGGCCAGGCAGCCCCAGCATTTT.

The CDR3 loop is CASSSRDSNNEQFF. The CDR3 nucleotides read TGTGCCAGCAGCAGCCGGGACAGTAACAATGAGCAGTTCTTC. The chain uses TRBV5-4 and TRBJ2-1, with 7 nucleotides matching TRBD1. The CDR3 totals 14 residues. Germline CDR1 is SGHNT and CDR2 is YYREEE (reference sequence). Trimming cost V 4 bases and J 5 bases; bases outside gene matches: 6. Full variable domain (outside the CDR3, taken from reference TRBV5-4 and TRBJ2-1): ETGVTQSPTHLIKTRGQQVTLRCSSQSGHNTVSWYQQALGQGPQFIFQYYREEENGRGNFPPRFSGLQFPNYSSELNVNALELDDSALYLCASSSRDSNNEQFFGPGTRLTVL.

This rearrangement joins TRBV7-2 to TRBJ1-6; tentative D call: TRBD1 (6 bases). V lost 3 bases, J lost 7 bases, and 10 bases lay in between. The CDR3 is 14 residues long. CDR1 and CDR2 (germline): SGHTA, FQGNSA. CDR3 residues: CASSFFRGNSPLHF. The DNA for the CDR3 is TGTGCCAGCAGCTTTTTCAGGGGAAATTCACCCCTCCACTTT.

This clone occurred a few times. The rearrangement joins TRBV28 to TRBJ2-3; 9 nucleotides align to TRBD1. This CDR3 has 15 amino acids. Losses at the gene ends were 5 bases for V and 0 bases for J; bases not matched to a gene: 3. Germline V CDR1 and CDR2: MDHEN, SYDVKM. The chain's CDR3 is CASSDRGRSTDTQYF. The CDR3 DNA follows: TGTGCCAGCAGTGACAGGGGGAGAAGCACAGATACGCAGTATTTT.

The chain recombines TRBV7-2 with TRBJ1-1; D might be TRBD1 (6 bases). V was pared by 5 bases and J by 4 bases, with 14 bases between. Germline CDR1 and CDR2: SGHTA and FQGNSA. There are 14 residues in the CDR3. The CDR3: CASSRRGGPTEAFF. The CDR3 nucleotides read TGTGCCAGCAGCCGACGCGGGGGGCCCACTGAAGCTTTCTTT.